This entry lists 17 T cell receptor beta chains sequenced from one sample in a study of metastatic and nonmetastatic thyroid tumors. Ahead of thyroid surgery, no patient had received treatment of any kind. Via MiXCR, TCRdb re-called the PCR reads. Among 15,000 to 20,000 clones listed, about 24% were seen once. The material sequenced was adjacent normal tissue. These TCRs come from a female donor with papillary thyroid cancer or a benign thyroid nodule (not recorded which). Some clones in this sample may be carry-over from other donors' samples.

The chain couples TRBV5-1 to TRBJ2-7, with D perhaps matching TRBD2 (7 bases). Trimming removed 5 bases from V and 3 bases from J, with 12 bases in between. Germline values: CDR1 SGHRS, CDR2 YFSETQ. The CDR3 totals 13 residues. CDR3 in amino acids: CASRGGAGYEQYF. The CDR3 DNA reads as TGCGCCAGCAGGGGGGGGGCCGGCTACGAGCAGTACTTC.

This clone occurred many times. This chain uses TRBV19 with TRBJ2-1, with 10 bases lining up with TRBD1. The trim removed 4 bases at V and 2 bases at J, leaving 11 bases unmatched. The germline CDR1 and CDR2 sequences are LNHDA and SQIVND (reference sequence). This CDR3 has 18 residues. For the CDR3, the DNA is TGTGCCAGTAGTAATATAATTGCCGGGACAGGGGCCTACAATGAGCAGTTCTTC. Its protein product is CASSNIIAGTGAYNEQFF. The full variable domain, rest sourced from reference TRBV19 and TRBJ2-1, is DGGITQSPKYLFRKEGQNVTLSCEQNLNHDAMYWYRQDPGQGLRLIYYSQIVNDFQKGDIAEGYSVSREKKESFPLTVTSAQKNPTAFYLCASSNIIAGTGAYNEQFFGPGTRLTVL.

This clone was detected many times. The chain has TRBV19 and TRBJ2-3, with 11 bases aligning to TRBD2. Trimming took 6 bases from V and 0 from J; bases not matched to a gene: 2. The CDR3 runs 15 residues. CDR1 is LNHDA, CDR2 SQIVND, per germline (reference sequence). Written as DNA, the CDR3 is TGTGCCAGTAGCCGGACTAGCGGGAGCACAGATACGCAGTATTTT. Amino acid sequence: CASSRTSGSTDTQYF. Full variable domain (remainder filled in from reference TRBV19 and TRBJ2-3): DGGITQSPKYLFRKEGQNVTLSCEQNLNHDAMYWYRQDPGQGLRLIYYSQIVNDFQKGDIAEGYSVSREKKESFPLTVTSAQKNPTAFYLCASSRTSGSTDTQYFGPGTRLTVL.

V and J are TRBV6-1 and TRBJ1-4; D is undetermined. CDR1 and CDR2 from the germline V gene are MNHNS and SASEGT. The CDR3 consists of 14 residues. V lost 6 bases and J lost 3, with 11 bases in between. As DNA, the CDR3 is TGTGCCAGCAGCCCGTTGACTGCTAATGAAAAACTGTTTTTT. This encodes CASSPLTANEKLFF.

In its sample, this clone is medium-sized (0.01 to 0.1%). The chain uses TRBV7-2 and TRBJ2-3; no reliable D call. This CDR3 spans 12 amino acids. CDR1 is SGHTA, CDR2 FQGNSA, per germline. V dropped 2 bases and J dropped 5 bases, with 5 bases sitting between them. The CDR3, as DNA: TGTGCCAGCAGCTTACTCGGAGATACGCAGTATTTT. This sequence encodes CASSLLGDTQYF.

This clone was recorded once. The gene calls are TRBV7-3 and TRBJ2-3; weak D call: TRBD2 (6 bases). This CDR3 has 15 residues. Between the trimmed V and J ends, which lost 4 bases and 1 base, there was a span of 12 bases. Per germline, CDR1 SGHTA and CDR2 FQGTGA. CDR3 nucleotide sequence: TGTGCCAGCAGCTCGTTTGGCGGGGGCACAGATACGCAGTATTTT. It translates to CASSSFGGGTDTQYF.

This clone is labeled medium-sized. The chain is built from TRBV12-3 or TRBV12-4 and TRBJ2-2; D is perhaps TRBD1 (6 bases). CDR3 length equals 12 residues. V was clipped by 6 bases and J by 8 bases, with 10 bases between them. The CDR3 region has the DNA TGTGCCAGCAGCTCAGGGGTTGGGGAGCTGTTTTTT. This translates into CASSSGVGELFF.

This clone was counted a few times. As the CDR3 is not closed by the conserved phenylalanine or tryptophan, this likely results from a read error. V and J are TRBV6-1 and TRBJ1-5; no clear D. Between the trimmed V and J ends, which lost 6 bases and 3 bases, there was a span of 12 bases. The germline CDR1 and CDR2 sequences are MNHNS and SASEGT. The CDR3 consists of 14 residues. Here the CDR3 reads CASSRRTTNQPQHL. CDR3 nucleotides: TGTGCCAGCAGCCGCCGAACTACCAATCAGCCCCAGCATCTT.

In its sample, this clone was seen a few times. DNA of the CDR3: TGTGCCAGCGGGGGGGACCTTTCCCTCTCTGGGGCCAACGTCCTGACTTTC. This codes for CASGGDLSLSGANVLTF. This sequence joins TRBV6-5 and TRBJ2-6; 7 nucleotides match TRBD2. This CDR3 contains 17 residues. Germline CDR1 and CDR2: MNHEY and SVGAGI. Trimming at V came to 8 bases and at J to 0 bases, leaving 10 bases not matched to a gene.

This clone was seen many times. The CDR3 reads CSAEGDDGQPQHF. DNA for the CDR3: TGCAGTGCTGAGGGAGATGACGGGCAGCCCCAGCATTTT. The J gene is TRBJ1-5, the V gene TRBV20-1; no definite D call. The CDR3 runs to 13 residues. V shed 5 bases and J shed 7 bases, with 15 bases lying between them. Germline CDR1 and CDR2: DFQATT and SNEGSKA (reference sequence).

The table lists this clone with a count of one. One base away lies a much larger clone, so this may be a sequencing read error. The chain is built from TRBV3-1 and TRBJ2-1; D is unresolved. The CDR3 has 11 residues. Germline V gives CDR1 LGHDT, CDR2 YNNKEL (reference sequence). This chain's CDR3 is CASSQSLEHFF. The CDR3 DNA sequence: TGTGCCAGCAGCCAATCTCTCGAGCATTTCTTC.

Ten or more counts support this clone. This chain joins TRBV7-3 and TRBJ2-2; TRBD1 might be the D (7 bases). The CDR3 totals 18 residues. CDR1 and CDR2 (germline): SGHTA, FQGTGA. V shed 1 base and J shed 5 bases, with 20 bases lying between them. The DNA of the CDR3 is TGTGCCAGCAGCTTAAATCCCCCGGGGGCAGGGGGGACCGGGGAGCTGTTTTTT. Protein product: CASSLNPPGAGGTGELFF.

This clone was counted ten times or more. The V gene is TRBV3-1, the J gene TRBJ1-5; no reliable D call. V lost 0 bases to trimming and J lost 2 bases, with 5 bases between them. Germline values: CDR1 LGHDT, CDR2 YNNKEL (reference sequence). The CDR3 totals 14 residues. The CDR3 region is CASSQDVGNQPQHF. CDR3 nucleotides: TGTGCCAGCAGCCAAGATGTGGGCAATCAGCCCCAGCATTTT.

In its sample, this clone was seen many times. V usage is TRBV6-1 and J usage is TRBJ2-7, with a tentative D call TRBD1 (6 bases). The V and J ends lost 6 bases and 1 base respectively, with 13 bases between them. CDR3 length: 14 residues. Germline values: CDR1 MNHNS, CDR2 SASEGT. The CDR3 loop reads CASRPPGQSYEQYF. CDR3 coding DNA: TGTGCCAGCAGGCCCCCGGGACAATCCTACGAGCAGTACTTC.

This clone is classed as medium-sized. The chain joins TRBV2 to TRBJ2-7, with 10 nucleotides matching TRBD2. This CDR3 spans 13 amino acids. From germline, CDR1 is SNHLY and CDR2 FYNNEI. J lost 7 bases, V lost 2 bases, and 2 bases had no gene match. The CDR3 is CASSEKLAGEQYF. In DNA, the CDR3 is TGTGCCAGCAGTGAAAAACTAGCGGGGGAGCAGTACTTC.

This clone is categorized as medium-sized. This rearrangement joins TRBV6-1 to TRBJ1-6; TRBD1 might be the D (6 bases). Between the trimmed V and J ends, which lost 4 bases and 7 bases, there was a span of 8 bases. This CDR3 has 13 residues. Per the germline V gene, CDR1 is MNHNS and CDR2 is SASEGT. CDR3 sequence: CASSAQGNSPLHF. CDR3 coding DNA: TGTGCCAGCAGTGCGCAGGGGAATTCACCCCTCCACTTT.

The genes are TRBV6-1 and TRBJ1-2, with a weak D call TRBD1 (6 bases). CDR1 is MNHNS and CDR2 is SASEGT in the germline V gene. Trimming removed 11 bases at V and 2 bases at J, with 12 bases between. The CDR3 extends over 12 amino acids. The CDR3 loop reads CAVGGLNYGYTF. The CDR3 DNA is TGTGCCGTTGGGGGGCTGAACTATGGCTACACCTTC.